Listed here is a single TCR beta chain. Its antigen is not known. The table came from immunoSEQ multiplex PCR; TCRdb's copy has only in-frame clones and leaves some out. The profile covers roughly 70,000 clones, with approximately 76% appearing a single time and about 0.91% taken by the ten largest. This entry comes from a study of vaccination effects on CD4 cells after COVID-19. General study results and limits: Pronounced clonal contraction occurred in clones induced by infection and by vaccine late after vaccination.

ViraFEST expansion of antigen-specific CD4+ T cells with viral peptide pools preceded sequencing. Between days 10 and 11 of culture, CD4+ T cells were separated out. It was two doses of either the BNT162b2 or mRNA-1273 vaccine that participants received. The CDR3 contains 15 residues. Trimming removed 5 bases from V and 1 base from J, with 12 bases in between. Per germline, CDR1 LNHDA and CDR2 SQIVND (reference sequence). The sample consisted of CD4+ T cells from PBMCs cultured with HCoV-OC43 spike peptides, taken after COVID-19 vaccination. Subset meaning: HCoV-OC43 spike overlapping peptide pool stimulation. The receptor was derived from a human donor who received a COVID-19 vaccine. This sequence joins TRBV19 and TRBJ1-5, with D tentatively TRBD1 (5 bases). The CDR3 DNA sequence: TGTGCCAGTAGTGAAGAGGGGCTAAGCAATCAGCCCCAGCATTTT. Protein: CASSEEGLSNQPQHF. Combining the CDR3 with reference TRBV19 and TRBJ1-5 gives the whole variable domain DGGITQSPKYLFRKEGQNVTLSCEQNLNHDAMYWYRQDPGQGLRLIYYSQIVNDFQKGDIAEGYSVSREKKESFPLTVTSAQKNPTAFYLCASSEEGLSNQPQHFGDGTRLSIL.